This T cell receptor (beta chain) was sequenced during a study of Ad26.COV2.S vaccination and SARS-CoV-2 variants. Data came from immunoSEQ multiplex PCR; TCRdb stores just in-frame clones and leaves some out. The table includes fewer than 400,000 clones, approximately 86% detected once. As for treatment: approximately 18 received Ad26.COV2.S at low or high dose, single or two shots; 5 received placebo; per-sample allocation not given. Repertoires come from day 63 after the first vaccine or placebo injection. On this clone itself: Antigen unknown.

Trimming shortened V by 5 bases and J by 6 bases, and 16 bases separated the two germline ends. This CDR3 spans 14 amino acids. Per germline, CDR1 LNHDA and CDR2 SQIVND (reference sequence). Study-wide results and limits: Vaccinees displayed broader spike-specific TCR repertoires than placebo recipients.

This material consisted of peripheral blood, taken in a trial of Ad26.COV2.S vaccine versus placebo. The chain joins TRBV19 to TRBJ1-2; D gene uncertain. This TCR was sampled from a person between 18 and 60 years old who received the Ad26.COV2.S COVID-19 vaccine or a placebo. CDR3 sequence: CASSPGNSRNGYTF. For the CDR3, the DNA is TGTGCCAGTAGTCCTGGAAACTCGAGGAATGGCTACACCTTC.